These T cell receptor beta chains were read from a single sample in a study of blood T cell repertoires in COVID-19. Clones were read by immunoSEQ multiplex PCR, and TCRdb kept only the in-frame ones, dropping some. Found here are approximately 300,000 clones, around 87% of them singletons; the top ten hold 1%. The sample was peripheral blood. The origin of the receptors is a man aged 50 or older with active or convalescent COVID-19. Both conserved end residues are part of each CDR3. Each record gives: V gene, J gene, clone size, D gene, CDR3 DNA, CDR3 protein. The D gene is left open where the match is weak. Where a row states a size, it is once, few, many or the class of an expanded clone; other rows omit it.

TRBV5-5,TRBJ2-1,NA,NA,TGTGCCAGCAGCTTGTTTCAGGCGAGCTCCTACAATGAGCAGTTCTTC,CASSLFQASSYNEQFF
TRBV9,TRBJ2-1,NA,NA,TGTGCCAGCAGCGTAGGCAGGGGTAACAACAATGAGCAGTTCTTC,CASSVGRGNNNEQFF
TRBV5-6,TRBJ2-7,NA,TRBD1,TGTGCCAGCGGGGACAGGGGACACTACGAGCAGTACTTC,CASGDRGHYEQYF
TRBV29-1,TRBJ1-4,NA,NA,TGCAGCGTTGTTACCCCCCTCGAGGAAAAACTGTTTTTT,CSVVTPLEEKLFF
TRBV28,TRBJ2-7,NA,NA,TGTGCCAGCGTCGACGCCTCAGGTTGGGGCCCCACCTACGAGCAGTACTTC,CASVDASGWGPTYEQYF
TRBV5-1,TRBJ1-2,NA,TRBD1,TGCGCCAGCAGCTTATCAGGGGGCTGGGATGGCTACACCTTC,CASSLSGGWDGYTF
TRBV3-1/TRBV3-2,TRBJ2-3,NA,NA,TGTGCCAGCAGCGAGACAGCAGATACGCAGTATTTT,CASSETADTQYF
TRBV6-5,TRBJ2-7,NA,TRBD1,TGTGCCAGCACCCACGGGACAGGGGCCTACGAGCAGTACTTC,CASTHGTGAYEQYF
TRBV5-6,TRBJ1-1,NA,TRBD1,TGTGCCAGCAGCTTACAGATCAGGGGGCGCACTGAAGCTTTCTTT,CASSLQIRGRTEAFF
TRBV2,TRBJ2-5,NA,NA,TGTGCCAGCAGTAACCCGACAGGAAGAGAGACCCAGTACTTC,CASSNPTGRETQYF
TRBV5-1,TRBJ1-4,NA,TRBD1,TGCGCCAGCAGCTGGACAGGGGGTGCTGAAAAACTGTTTTTT,CASSWTGGAEKLFF
TRBV6-5,TRBJ2-1,NA,NA,TGTGCCAGCAGTTCCCAGGGGTTTAGGGAATACAATGAGCAGTTCTTC,CASSSQGFREYNEQFF
TRBV19,TRBJ2-4,NA,NA,TGTGCCAGTAGTATCAGTGGGGGGGCCCAGTACTTC,CASSISGGAQYF
TRBV24-1,TRBJ2-3,NA,NA,TGTGCCACCAGTGGCTCCCCGGGAAGCCAACCCCACACAGATACGCAGTATTTT,CATSGSPGSQPHTDTQYF
TRBV5-1,TRBJ2-2,NA,TRBD1,TGCGCCAGCAGCCCTGGACAGGGCCCAACCGGGGAGCTGTTTTTT,CASSPGQGPTGELFF
TRBV7-2,TRBJ2-3,NA,TRBD2,TGTGCCAGCAGCTTAGCGACTAGCGGGGTATCAGATACGCAGTATTTT,CASSLATSGVSDTQYF
TRBV5-1,TRBJ2-7,once,NA,TGCGCCAGCAGCTTGGGACAGGCGGACGAGCAGTACTTC,CASSLGQADEQYF
TRBV9,TRBJ2-5,NA,NA,TGTGCCAGCAGCGTAGGGGGCTGGGAGACCCAGTACTTC,CASSVGGWETQYF
TRBV29-1,TRBJ2-7,NA,NA,TGCAGCGTTGGGGCGGGAAGCTCCTACGAGCAGTACTTC,CSVGAGSSYEQYF
TRBV6-5,TRBJ2-7,NA,NA,TGTGCCAGCAGTTCCCGGGACTCCCGGCACGAGCAGTACTTC,CASSSRDSRHEQYF